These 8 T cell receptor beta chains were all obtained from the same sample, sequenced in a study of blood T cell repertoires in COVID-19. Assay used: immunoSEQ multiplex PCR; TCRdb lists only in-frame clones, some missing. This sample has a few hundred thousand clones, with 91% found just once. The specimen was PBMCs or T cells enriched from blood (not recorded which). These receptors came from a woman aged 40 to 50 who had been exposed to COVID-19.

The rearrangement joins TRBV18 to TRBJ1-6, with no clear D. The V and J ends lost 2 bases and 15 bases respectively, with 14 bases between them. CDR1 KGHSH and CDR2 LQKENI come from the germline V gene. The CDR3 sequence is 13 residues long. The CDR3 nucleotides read TGTGCCAGCTCACCAATGCAGGCCGAAGGCCTCCACTTT. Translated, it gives CASSPMQAEGLHF.

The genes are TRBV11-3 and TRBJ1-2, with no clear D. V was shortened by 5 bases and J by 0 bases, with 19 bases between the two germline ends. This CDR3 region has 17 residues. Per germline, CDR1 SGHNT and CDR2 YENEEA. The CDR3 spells CASSDGRRRPSNYGYTF. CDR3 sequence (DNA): TGTGCCAGCAGCGATGGACGGAGGAGGCCCTCTAACTATGGCTACACCTTC.

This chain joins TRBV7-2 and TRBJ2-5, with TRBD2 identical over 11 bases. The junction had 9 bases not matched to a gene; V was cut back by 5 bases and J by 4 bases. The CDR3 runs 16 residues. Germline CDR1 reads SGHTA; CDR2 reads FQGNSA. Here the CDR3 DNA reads TGTGCCAGCAGCCCAATAGCGGGAGGGCCAGGAGAGACCCAGTACTTC. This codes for CASSPIAGGPGETQYF. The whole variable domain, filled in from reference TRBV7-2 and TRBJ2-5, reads GAGVSQSPSNKVTEKGKDVELRCDPISGHTALYWYRQSLGQGLEFLIYFQGNSAPDKSGLPSDRFSAERTGGSVSTLTIQRTQQEDSAVYLCASSPIAGGPGETQYFGPGTRLLVL.

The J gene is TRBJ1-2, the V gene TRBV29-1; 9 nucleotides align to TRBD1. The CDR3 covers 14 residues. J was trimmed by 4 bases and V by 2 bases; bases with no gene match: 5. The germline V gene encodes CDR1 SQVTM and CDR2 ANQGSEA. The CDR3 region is CSVESTGGSYGYTF. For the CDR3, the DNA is TGCAGCGTTGAATCAACAGGGGGCAGCTATGGCTACACCTTC.

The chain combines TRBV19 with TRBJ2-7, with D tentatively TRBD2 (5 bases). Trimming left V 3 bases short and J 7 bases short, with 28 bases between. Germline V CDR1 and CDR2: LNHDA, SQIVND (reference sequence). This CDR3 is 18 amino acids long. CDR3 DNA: TGTGCCAGTAGTATTCCGGGGAGTAGAGGTTTTAGCCGCGGAGAGCAGTACTTC. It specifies CASSIPGSRGFSRGEQYF.

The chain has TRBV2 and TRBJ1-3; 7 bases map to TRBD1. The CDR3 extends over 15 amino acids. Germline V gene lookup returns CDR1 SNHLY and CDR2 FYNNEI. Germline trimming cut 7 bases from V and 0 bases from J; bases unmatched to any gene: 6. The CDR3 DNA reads TGTGCCAGCACCCGACAGGGCCTCTCTGGAAACACCATATATTTT. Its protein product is CASTRQGLSGNTIYF.

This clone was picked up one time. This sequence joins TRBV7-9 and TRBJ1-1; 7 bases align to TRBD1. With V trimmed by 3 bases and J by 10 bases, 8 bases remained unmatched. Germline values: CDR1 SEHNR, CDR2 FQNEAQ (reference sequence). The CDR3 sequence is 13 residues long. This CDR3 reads CASSFRDRVPAFF. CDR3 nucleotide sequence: TGTGCCAGCAGCTTCCGAGACAGGGTGCCAGCTTTCTTT.

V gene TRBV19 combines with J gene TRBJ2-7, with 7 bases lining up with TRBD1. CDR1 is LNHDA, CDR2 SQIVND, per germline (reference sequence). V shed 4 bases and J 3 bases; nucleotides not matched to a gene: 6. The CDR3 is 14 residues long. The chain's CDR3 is CASSRSHRGYEQYF. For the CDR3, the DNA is TGTGCCAGTAGTAGGTCCCACAGGGGCTACGAGCAGTACTTC.